A selection of T cell receptor beta chains follows, all from one sample in a study of blood T cell repertoires in COVID-19. The assay was immunoSEQ multiplex PCR, and TCRdb's table has in-frame clones only and misses some. Of more than 95,000 clones listed, 82% are singletons. The specimen was peripheral blood. The receptors here all came from a man in his sixties with acute or convalescent COVID-19. CDR3s include the opening cysteine and the closing phenylalanine or tryptophan. The D gene is left open where the match is weak. The size entry is marked missing in some rows and otherwise reads once, few, many or a size class.

v_gene: TRBV7-3
j_gene: TRBJ2-2
abundance: .
d_gene: TRBD1
CDR3aa: CASSLYPTGGMGTGELFF
CDR3nt: TGTGCCAGCAGCCTATATCCGACAGGGGGAATGGGCACCGGGGAGCTGTTTTTT

v_gene: TRBV5-1
j_gene: TRBJ2-5
abundance: .
d_gene: .
CDR3aa: CASSLVGSASQETQYF
CDR3nt: TGCGCCAGCAGCTTGGTTGGTTCAGCGAGCCAAGAGACCCAGTACTTC

v_gene: TRBV10-3
j_gene: TRBJ2-3
abundance: .
d_gene: .
CDR3aa: CAILRGGTDTQYF
CDR3nt: TGTGCCATCCTTCGCGGGGGCACAGATACGCAGTATTTT

v_gene: TRBV30
j_gene: TRBJ1-2
abundance: .
d_gene: .
CDR3aa: CAWSPEGYLNYGYTF
CDR3nt: TGTGCCTGGAGTCCGGAGGGGTACCTTAACTATGGCTACACCTTC

v_gene: TRBV5-1
j_gene: TRBJ2-5
abundance: once
d_gene: .
CDR3aa: CASSLAQLQETQYF
CDR3nt: TGCGCCAGCAGCTTGGCACAGCTCCAAGAGACCCAGTACTTC

v_gene: TRBV4-1
j_gene: TRBJ2-2
abundance: few
d_gene: TRBD2
CDR3aa: CASSQGLAGAYYTGELFF
CDR3nt: TGCGCCAGCAGCCAAGGTCTAGCGGGGGCCTACTACACCGGGGAGCTGTTTTTT

v_gene: TRBV30
j_gene: TRBJ2-7
abundance: .
d_gene: .
CDR3aa: CAWSVVGPREQYF
CDR3nt: TGTGCCTGGAGTGTGGTCGGCCCGAGGGAGCAGTACTTC

v_gene: TRBV7-9
j_gene: TRBJ2-2
abundance: .
d_gene: .
CDR3aa: CASSPQTIMRAGELFF
CDR3nt: TGTGCCAGCAGCCCCCAGACTATAATGAGGGCCGGGGAGCTGTTTTTT

v_gene: TRBV7-2
j_gene: TRBJ1-6
abundance: once
d_gene: .
CDR3aa: CASSLQRQYNSPLHF
CDR3nt: TGTGCCAGCAGCTTACAGCGGCAATATAATTCACCCCTCCACTTT

v_gene: TRBV18
j_gene: TRBJ2-1
abundance: .
d_gene: TRBD2
CDR3aa: CASSPLGGATSGSATSYNEQFF
CDR3nt: TGTGCCAGCTCACCTCTAGGGGGGGCGACTAGCGGGAGCGCGACCTCCTACAATGAGCAGTTCTTC

v_gene: TRBV6-5
j_gene: TRBJ1-4
abundance: .
d_gene: .
CDR3aa: CASSSGIATNEKLFF
CDR3nt: TGTGCCAGCAGTTCGGGAATTGCAACTAATGAAAAACTGTTTTTT

v_gene: TRBV5-1
j_gene: TRBJ1-2
abundance: .
d_gene: .
CDR3aa: CASSPEGGNYGYTF
CDR3nt: TGCGCCAGCAGCCCGGAGGGAGGCAACTATGGCTACACCTTC

v_gene: TRBV3-1/TRBV3-2
j_gene: TRBJ2-5
abundance: .
d_gene: .
CDR3aa: CASSQRENQETQYF
CDR3nt: TGTGCCAGCAGCCAAAGGGAGAACCAAGAGACCCAGTACTTC